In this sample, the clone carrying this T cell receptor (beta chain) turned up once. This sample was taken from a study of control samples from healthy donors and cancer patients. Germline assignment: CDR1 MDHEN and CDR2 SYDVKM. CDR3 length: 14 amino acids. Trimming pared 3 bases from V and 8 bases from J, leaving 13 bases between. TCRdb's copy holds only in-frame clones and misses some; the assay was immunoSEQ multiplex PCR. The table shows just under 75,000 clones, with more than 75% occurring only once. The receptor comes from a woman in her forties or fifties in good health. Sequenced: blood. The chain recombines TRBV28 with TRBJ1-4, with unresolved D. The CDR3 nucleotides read TGTGCCAGCAGTTTCGTGGGTATTCGAGAAAAACTGTTTTTT. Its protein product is CASSFVGIREKLFF.